A selection of T cell receptor beta chains follows, all from one sample in a study of post-analysis software for immune sequencing data. From the PCR reads, TCRdb called clonotypes with MiXCR, one entry per CDR3 protein. The sample records approximately 730,000 distinct CDR3 sequences, 25% to 30% being singletons. The sample comprised blood. Source of these receptors: a girl aged 5-17 years with multiple sclerosis. Each CDR3 is given with its conserved first and last residue. Fields, in order: J gene, V gene, D gene, CDR3 protein. D genes are given only for firm matches.

>TRBJ2-1|TRBV6-1|NA
CASTKTSYNEQFF
>TRBJ2-3|TRBV24-1|TRBD2
CATGQGLAGGVTDTQYF
>NA|TRBV20-1|NA
CSVRPWNEQYF
>TRBJ2-1|TRBV29-1|TRBD2
CSVRLTSGSYNEQFF
>TRBJ1-1|TRBV12-3/TRBV12-4|TRBD1
CASSIITGATEAFF
>TRBJ1-2|TRBV6-1|NA
CASSEALGDYGYTF
>TRBJ1-2|TRBV6-1|NA
CASSEWSDETHTF
>TRBJ1-5|TRBV6-6|NA
CASRSGTQTNQPQHF
>NA|TRBV7-8|TRBD2
CASSLGLAGVYQETQFF
>TRBJ1-5|TRBV5-1|NA
CASSFRRTNQPQHF
>TRBJ2-3|TRBV10-3|TRBD1
CAISSGTGGDTQYF
>TRBJ1-2|TRBV3-1|TRBD1
CASSRSVDRGYGYTF
>NA|TRBV11-2|NA
CASSAQTLSETQYF
>TRBJ2-7|TRBV9|NA
CASSRRGENSYEQYF
>TRBJ2-7|TRBV14|NA
CASSPDFPSYEQYF
>TRBJ1-1|TRBV29-1|TRBD1
CSSRTGGQGTEAFF